What follows are 16 T cell receptor beta chains derived from one specimen sequenced in a study of blood T cells in healthy people across ages. The authors ran a second PCR of about 6 to 11 cycles using a sample-barcoded 5' primer and a J-beta primer mix. MiXCR, applied by TCRdb to the 5' RACE reads, yields one record per CDR3 protein. The sample consists of 1,100,000 or so distinct CDR3 sequences, 40% to 50% of them appearing once. The sequencing input was blood. These receptors were taken from a woman in her sixties or seventies in good health.

This chain joins TRBV20-1 and TRBJ1-6; TRBD1 might be the D (5 bases). Germline V lookup: CDR1 DFQATT, CDR2 SNEGSKA (reference sequence). The CDR3 runs 15 residues. Trimming shortened V by 1 base and J by 6 bases, and 13 bases separated the two germline ends. CDR3 nucleotides: TGCAGTGCTAGAGCTCGGGGACTGAGTAATTCACCCCTCCACTTT. It encodes CSARARGLSNSPLHF.

The rearrangement uses TRBV6-1 and TRBJ1-2, with D hard to call. CDR3 size: 11 residues. The V end lost 5 bases, the J end lost 8 bases, and 9 bases lay between the germline ends. The V gene's germline CDR1 is MNHNS and CDR2 SASEGT. CDR3 nucleotides: TGTGCCAGCAGTTGGGTGGGAGGCTACACCTTC. Protein: CASSWVGGYTF.

J is TRBJ1-2 and V is TRBV10-3, with a possible D match to TRBD1 (5 bases). The CDR3 runs to 18 residues. Trimming cost V 0 bases and J 2 bases, with 19 bases left between them. Germline V gene sequence: CDR1 ENHRY, CDR2 SYGVKD. CDR3 nucleotides: TGTGCCATCAGTGAGTCGATCTACAAAACGACAGAGAACTATGGCTACACCTTC. It encodes CAISESIYKTTENYGYTF.

The rearrangement joins TRBV19 to TRBJ2-1; D perhaps matches TRBD2 (6 bases). V was clipped by 5 bases and J by 0 bases, with 8 bases between them. Germline V gene lookup returns CDR1 LNHDA and CDR2 SQIVND (reference sequence). The CDR3 has 14 residues. DNA for the CDR3: TGTGCCAGTAGTGGGGGGTACTCCTACAATGAGCAGTTCTTC. Protein sequence: CASSGGYSYNEQFF.

This clonotype occurred a few times. The V call is TRBV20-1, the J call TRBJ2-1, with TRBD2 matching 14 bases. The CDR3 runs to 18 residues. Trimming cost V 4 bases and J 1 base; bases outside gene matches: 9. Germline V gives CDR1 DFQATT, CDR2 SNEGSKA (reference sequence). The CDR3 nucleotides read TGCAGTGCTAACACCGGGACTAGCGGGAGACATTCCTACAATGAGCAGTTCTTC. It translates to CSANTGTSGRHSYNEQFF.

This CDR3 is CASSLGTGPEAFF. The DNA of the CDR3 is TGTGCCAGCAGCTTGGGTACAGGCCCTGAAGCTTTCTTT. The chain recombines TRBV5-5 with TRBJ1-1; D is perhaps TRBD1 (5 bases). There are 13 residues in the CDR3. V lost 0 bases and J 6 bases, leaving 9 bases between the germline ends. Germline V gene data show CDR1 as SGHKS and CDR2 as YYEKEE (reference sequence).

There are a few counts of this clonotype. This chain joins TRBV5-1 and TRBJ2-5; TRBD1 matches 10 bases. This CDR3 spans 15 amino acids. From germline, CDR1 is SGHRS and CDR2 YFSETQ. The V gene end was trimmed by 4 bases and the J gene end by 11 bases; junction bases not matched to a gene: 14. Here the CDR3 reads CASSPPTGGYREQYF. In nucleotides, the CDR3 is TGCGCCAGCAGCCCCCCGACAGGGGGCTATCGGGAGCAGTACTTC.

This clonotype turned up a few times. The chain combines TRBV6-1 with TRBJ2-3; 11 positions agree with TRBD2. V dropped 4 bases and J dropped 5; count of bases not matched to a gene: 11. The CDR3 runs to 17 residues. Germline V gene lookup returns CDR1 MNHNS and CDR2 SASEGT. The CDR3 DNA reads TGTGCCAGCAGTGCTCTAACTAGCGGGAGTCTTGGAGATACGCAGTATTTT. This sequence encodes CASSALTSGSLGDTQYF.

In this sample, this clonotype turned up a few times. The chain uses TRBV20-1 and TRBJ2-7; weak D call: TRBD2 (5 bases). This CDR3 has 13 amino acids. V was trimmed by 1 base and J by 5 bases, leaving 12 bases between them. Germline lookup yields CDR1 DFQATT and CDR2 SNEGSKA (reference sequence). The CDR3 here is CSARVPSLHEQYF. The CDR3 nucleotides read TGCAGTGCTAGAGTGCCTAGCTTACACGAGCAGTACTTC.

The rearrangement links TRBV20-1 to TRBJ2-1; D call uncertain. The CDR3 extends over 15 amino acids. V was shortened by 0 bases and J by 3 bases, with 12 bases between the two germline ends. Germline values: CDR1 DFQATT, CDR2 SNEGSKA (reference sequence). The CDR3 nucleotides are TGCAGTGCTAGAGATCGACGAGTCGTCTACAATGAGCAGTTCTTC. It specifies CSARDRRVVYNEQFF.

This clonotype occurred many times. The chain links TRBV4-1 to TRBJ2-7, with 12 positions matching TRBD2. V was pared by 4 bases and J by 4 bases, with 2 bases of the junction left unmatched. The CDR3 is made up of 14 amino acids. CDR1 and CDR2 (germline): MGHRA, YSYEKL. DNA for the CDR3: TGCGCCAGCAGCCTGACTAGCGGGAGATACGAGCAGTACTTC. It specifies CASSLTSGRYEQYF.

The gene calls are TRBV9 and TRBJ2-3, with TRBD2 matching over 14 bases. CDR1 SGDLS and CDR2 YYNGEE come from the germline V gene. The trim removed 0 bases at V and 3 bases at J, leaving 3 bases unmatched. This CDR3 has 17 residues. The chain's CDR3 is CASSVAGLAGVTDTQYF. The CDR3 DNA reads TGTGCCAGCAGCGTAGCGGGACTAGCGGGAGTTACAGATACGCAGTATTTT.

The rearrangement joins TRBV5-1 to TRBJ1-1; D unresolved. Trimming removed 5 bases from V and 7 bases from J, with 12 bases in between. CDR1 and CDR2 (germline): SGHRS, YFSETQ. The CDR3 spans 12 residues. The CDR3 DNA reads TGCGCCAGCAGTTACGGAGCGCATGAAGCTTTCTTT. This codes for CASSYGAHEAFF. Supplemented by reference TRBV5-1 and TRBJ1-1, the full variable domain reads KAGVTQTPRYLIKTRGQQVTLSCSPISGHRSVSWYQQTPGQGLQFLFEYFSETQRNKGNFPGRFSGRQFSNSRSEMNVSTLELGDSALYLCASSYGAHEAFFGQGTRLTVV.

The rearrangement joins TRBV7-2 to TRBJ2-1; no clear D. Germline loops: CDR1 SGHTA, CDR2 FQGNSA. The CDR3 is 16 residues long. The V gene lost 3 bases and the J gene lost 0 bases, with 12 bases spanning the gap. DNA for the CDR3: TGTGCCAGCAGCTTTGCCCAAGCGAGCTCCTACAATGAGCAGTTCTTC. Amino acid sequence: CASSFAQASSYNEQFF.

V gene TRBV24-1 combines with J gene TRBJ1-1; 8 bases are shared with TRBD1. The CDR3 covers 12 residues. Germline V gene data show CDR1 as KGHDR and CDR2 as SFDVKD. Unmatched junction bases numbered 6, after V lost 12 bases and J lost 4 bases. CDR3 region: CAVDRGGTEAFF. The CDR3 region has the DNA TGTGCCGTTGACAGGGGAGGCACTGAAGCTTTCTTT.

This clonotype was picked up many times. V and J are TRBV10-3 and TRBJ2-5; D possibly corresponds to TRBD2 (6 bases). Germline V gene lookup returns CDR1 ENHRY and CDR2 SYGVKD. The CDR3 has 15 residues. Trimming took off 7 bases at V and 1 base at J, with 16 bases between the two ends. The CDR3 protein is CAITAGRGIQETQYF. The CDR3 nucleotides read TGTGCCATCACCGCCGGGCGGGGTATCCAAGAGACCCAGTACTTC.